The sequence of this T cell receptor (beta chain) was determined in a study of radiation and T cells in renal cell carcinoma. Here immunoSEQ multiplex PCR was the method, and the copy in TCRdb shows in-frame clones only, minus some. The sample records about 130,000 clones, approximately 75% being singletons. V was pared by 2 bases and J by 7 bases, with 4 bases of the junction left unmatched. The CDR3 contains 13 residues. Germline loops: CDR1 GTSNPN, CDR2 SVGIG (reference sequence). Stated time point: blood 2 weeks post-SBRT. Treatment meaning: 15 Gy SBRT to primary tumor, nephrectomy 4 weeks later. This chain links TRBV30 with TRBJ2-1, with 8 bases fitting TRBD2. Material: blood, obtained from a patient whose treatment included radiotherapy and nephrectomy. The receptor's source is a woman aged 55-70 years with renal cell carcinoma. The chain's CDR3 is CAWSSGSGNEQFF. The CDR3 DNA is TGTGCCTGGAGTAGCGGGAGTGGGAATGAGCAGTTCTTC.